Each of the 8 T cell receptor beta chains below was sequenced from the same sample in a study of cytomegalovirus exposure and HLA in healthy donors. 60 Vbeta and 13 Jbeta primers were used in PCR. Produced via immunoSEQ multiplex PCR; TCRdb's table is partial and in-frame only. In total, the table holds about 130,000 clones. The sample taken for sequencing was PBMCs. All receptors come from a man younger than 35 in good health and CMV-seronegative.

The chain couples TRBV19 to TRBJ1-5; D is perhaps TRBD1 (5 bases). The V end was cut by 5 bases, the J end by 5 bases, with 13 bases between. There are 14 residues in the CDR3. In germline, CDR1 is LNHDA, CDR2 SQIVND (reference sequence). DNA for the CDR3: TGTGCCAGTAGTGCCGGGACTGACTATCAGCCCCAGCATTTT. Translation gives CASSAGTDYQPQHF.

The chain recombines TRBV7-2 with TRBJ2-7, with 7 positions matching TRBD1. Unmatched junction bases numbered 7, after V lost 5 bases and J lost 0 bases. Germline V lookup: CDR1 SGHTA, CDR2 FQGNSA. The CDR3 is 15 residues long. CDR3 bases: TGTGCCAGCAGCGTCCGAGGGACAGACTCCTACGAGCAGTACTTC. Translated, it gives CASSVRGTDSYEQYF.

The rearrangement uses TRBV5-6 and TRBJ2-3; D may be TRBD1 (5 bases). The CDR3 contains 17 residues. V was cut by 4 bases and J by 0 bases, with 18 bases left in between. The germline V gene has CDR1 SGHDT and CDR2 YYEEEE. The CDR3 here is CASSTRTGQGSTDTQYF. The CDR3, as DNA: TGTGCCAGCAGCACCCGGACCGGGCAGGGAAGCACAGATACGCAGTATTTT.

The chain links TRBV6-1 to TRBJ2-1; TRBD2 agrees at 10 bases. This CDR3 spans 17 amino acids. V trimming: 2 bases; J trimming: 5 bases; junction bases outside the gene matches: 9. CDR1 and CDR2 from the germline V gene are MNHNS and SASEGT. CDR3 in DNA: TGTGCCAGCAGTGAACTAACTAGCGGGGACGCCGACAATGAGCAGTTCTTC. Its protein product is CASSELTSGDADNEQFF.

This rearrangement joins TRBV6-5 to TRBJ2-5; 7 nucleotides agree with TRBD2. The CDR3 contains 16 residues. The germline V gene encodes CDR1 MNHEY and CDR2 SVGAGI. V shed 4 bases, J shed 5 bases, and the junction held 13 bases outside the gene matches. For the CDR3, the DNA is TGTGCCAGCAGTTTATTTCGCGGTCGGGGAGGGGAGACCCAGTACTTC. It translates to CASSLFRGRGGETQYF.

The V call is TRBV29-1, the J call TRBJ1-5; weak D call: TRBD1 (6 bases). Germline assignment: CDR1 SQVTM and CDR2 ANQGSEA. The CDR3 totals 13 residues. V lost 6 bases and J lost 4, with 13 bases in between. CDR3 in amino acids: CSVETGFNQPQHF. CDR3 bases: TGCAGCGTCGAGACAGGATTTAATCAGCCCCAGCATTTT.

Remarks on this clone: Other DNA sequences in the same sample also yield this CDR3. The chain is built from TRBV27 and TRBJ1-5, with a weak D call TRBD1 (5 bases). The V and J ends lost 8 bases and 6 bases respectively, with 11 bases between them. Looked up from germline, CDR1 is MNHEY and CDR2 is SMNVEV (reference sequence). CDR3 size: 12 residues. Here the CDR3 reads CASQGVGQPQHF. CDR3 DNA: TGTGCCAGCCAGGGTGTAGGTCAGCCCCAGCATTTT.

The rearrangement uses TRBV5-1 and TRBJ1-2; D unresolved. The CDR3 covers 14 residues. CDR1 is SGHRS and CDR2 is YFSETQ in the germline V gene. The germline V and J ends were trimmed by 4 bases and 4 bases, with 14 bases remaining between them. CDR3: CASSPDGVSYGYTF. CDR3 sequence (DNA): TGCGCCAGCAGCCCGGATGGAGTCTCCTATGGCTACACCTTC.